A selection of T cell receptor beta chains follows, all from one sample in a study of CD8 T cells in ankylosing spondylitis. TCRdb re-called the 5' RACE reads with MiXCR, one entry per CDR3 protein. The sample has around 430,000 distinct CDR3 sequences, 17% seen once. The sequenced material came from blood, either unsorted or a sorted T cell fraction (not recorded which). The source of these receptors is a male donor with ankylosing spondylitis. The CDR3 runs from the conserved cysteine through the conserved F or W. Each record gives: CDR3 DNA, CDR3 protein, D gene, V gene, clone size, J gene. The D gene is left open where the match is weak. Rows give clone size only sometimes, using once, few, many, or a class for an expanded clone.

TGCAGCGTTGTTGGCAGCCAGGGGCAGGGCTACACCTTC	CSVVGSQGQGYTF	NA	TRBV29-1	many	TRBJ1-2
TGTGCCAGCAGTTACTCGCGTGAGGTTCGTCAGCCCCAGCATTTT	CASSYSREVRQPQHF	NA	TRBV6-2/TRBV6-3	few	TRBJ1-5
TGTGCCAGCAGTTACGGGACAGGGGACAGCACAGATACGCAGTATTTT	CASSYGTGDSTDTQYF	TRBD1	TRBV6-2/TRBV6-3	NA	TRBJ2-3
TGCAGCGCCAACGGGGGGACCTACAATGAGCAGTTCTTC	CSANGGTYNEQFF	TRBD2	TRBV29-1	many	TRBJ2-1
TGTGCCAGCAGTGAACGTGTCGGGGGAAGCGACTCTGGAAACACCATATATTTT	CASSERVGGSDSGNTIYF	NA	TRBV6-1	NA	TRBJ1-3
TGTGCCAGCAGTTTTGGTATCGGGGGGTTAACCGGGGAGCTGTTTTTT	CASSFGIGGLTGELFF	TRBD2	TRBV12-3/TRBV12-4	few	TRBJ2-2
TGCAGTGCGGAGGGTTATAACTATGGCTACACCTTC	CSAEGYNYGYTF	NA	TRBV20-1	few	TRBJ1-2
TGTGCCAGCAGCCAAGAAAGGGATATCCACGAGCAGTACTTC	CASSQERDIHEQYF	NA	TRBV4-2	many	TRBJ2-7
TGTGCCAGCTCACCACCGATGCCAGGGGGGTACTATGGCTACACCTTC	CASSPPMPGGYYGYTF	TRBD1	TRBV18	few	TRBJ1-2
TGCAGCGTTAGCTTAGGTGGGATCGGGACCGGGGAGCTGTTTTTT	CSVSLGGIGTGELFF	NA	TRBV29-1	many	TRBJ2-2
TGTGCCAGCAGCTTAGGGAAGACTAGCGGGAGCACAGATACGCAGTATTTT	CASSLGKTSGSTDTQYF	TRBD2	TRBV7-9	NA	TRBJ2-3
TGCAGCGTTGAAGGGGCTGCCAGCTTCCAAGAGACCCAGTACTTC	CSVEGAASFQETQYF	NA	TRBV29-1	NA	TRBJ2-5
TGTGCCAGCAAGGGGCTAGCGGCACACAATGAGCAGTTCTTC	CASKGLAAHNEQFF	TRBD2	TRBV6-2/TRBV6-3	NA	TRBJ2-1
TGCAGCGCTCGACAGGGGGCGGGTGGCACTGAAGCTTTCTTT	CSARQGAGGTEAFF	TRBD1	TRBV29-1	many	TRBJ1-1
TGTGCCAGTAGTACCCCACCCACAGATACGCAGTATTTT	CASSTPPTDTQYF	NA	TRBV19	NA	TRBJ2-3
TGTGCCAGCAGTTACTCGAAGACAGGCTCCTACGAGCAGTACTTC	CASSYSKTGSYEQYF	NA	TRBV6-2/TRBV6-3	NA	TRBJ2-7
TGCAGTGCTAGAGATCCGGGACAGGGAAAATACTACGAGCAGTACTTC	CSARDPGQGKYYEQYF	TRBD1	TRBV20-1	once	TRBJ2-7
TGCGCCAGCAGCTTCGGCGGACAGGCGAACACCGGGGAGCTGTTTTTT	CASSFGGQANTGELFF	TRBD1	TRBV5-1	few	TRBJ2-2
TGTGCCAGCAGTAACGACGGACGGACCAATTCACCCCTCCACTTT	CASSNDGRTNSPLHF	NA	TRBV2	NA	TRBJ1-6
TGTGCCAGCAGTTTGAGGGGGGGAGCTACCCGATATGGCTACACCTTC	CASSLRGGATRYGYTF	NA	TRBV28	few	TRBJ1-2
TGCAGTGCTAGAGATTGGGCGGGAGTAGAAGAGACCCAGTACTTC	CSARDWAGVEETQYF	TRBD2	TRBV20-1	many	TRBJ2-5
TGTGCCAGCAGTCCCACTTGGGACGCAGGAAACACCATATATTTT	CASSPTWDAGNTIYF	NA	TRBV28	NA	TRBJ1-3
TGCAGTGCTAGTCGATACACTGCGGAGACCCAGTACTTC	CSASRYTAETQYF	NA	TRBV20-1	NA	TRBJ2-5
TGTGCCAGCAGCGCGGCGGCGACAGCCTCCTACGAGCAGTACTTC	CASSAAATASYEQYF	NA	TRBV7-9	few	TRBJ2-7
TGTGCCAGCACCACCAGTGGGTACGAGACCCAGTACTTC	CASTTSGYETQYF	NA	TRBV7-8	many	TRBJ2-5
TGTGCCAGCAGTTTAGGGGGACAGGGGGGGCAGCCCCAGCATTTT	CASSLGGQGGQPQHF	TRBD1	TRBV12-3/TRBV12-4	NA	TRBJ1-5
TGTGCCTGCAGTTTAACCAGGGGGCGTACTAGCGGGAGTGCAGATACGCAGTATTTT	CACSLTRGRTSGSADTQYF	TRBD2	TRBV12-3/TRBV12-4	few	TRBJ2-3
TGTGCCAGCCATCGGCTAGCGGGAGTGGGTGAGCAGTTCTTC	CASHRLAGVGEQFF	TRBD2	TRBV11-2	NA	TRBJ2-1
TGTGCCAGCAGCCCCATGCGGTCTAGCGGGAGTATCCACGAGCAGTACTTC	CASSPMRSSGSIHEQYF	TRBD2	TRBV7-9	NA	TRBJ2-7